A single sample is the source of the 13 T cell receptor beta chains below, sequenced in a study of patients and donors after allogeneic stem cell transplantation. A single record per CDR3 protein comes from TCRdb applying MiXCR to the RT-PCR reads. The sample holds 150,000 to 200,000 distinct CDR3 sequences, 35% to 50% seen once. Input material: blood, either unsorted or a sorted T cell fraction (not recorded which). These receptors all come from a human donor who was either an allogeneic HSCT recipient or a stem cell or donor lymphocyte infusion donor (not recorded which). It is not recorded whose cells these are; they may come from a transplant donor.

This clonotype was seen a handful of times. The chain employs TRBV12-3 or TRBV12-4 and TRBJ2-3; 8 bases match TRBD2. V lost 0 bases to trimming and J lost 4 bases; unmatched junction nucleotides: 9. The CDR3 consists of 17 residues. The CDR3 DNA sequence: TGTGCCAGCAGTTTAGCCGGGACTAGAGTGTTGGCAGATACGCAGTATTTT. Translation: CASSLAGTRVLADTQYF.

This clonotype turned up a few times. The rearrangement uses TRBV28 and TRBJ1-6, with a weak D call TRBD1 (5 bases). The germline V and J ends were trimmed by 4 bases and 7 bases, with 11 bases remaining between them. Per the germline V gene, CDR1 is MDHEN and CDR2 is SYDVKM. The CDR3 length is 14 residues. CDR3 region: CASSYRDGNSPLHF. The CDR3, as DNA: TGTGCCAGCAGTTACCGGGACGGAAATTCACCCCTCCACTTT.

The CDR3 spells CASSPSGQSSYEQYF. The CDR3 DNA sequence: TGTGCCAGCAGTCCCTCCGGACAGAGCTCCTACGAGCAGTACTTC. The chain is built from TRBV28 and TRBJ2-7; D is possibly TRBD1 (6 bases). CDR1 MDHEN and CDR2 SYDVKM come from the germline V gene. CDR3 size: 15 residues. Trimming stripped 5 bases from V and 0 bases from J, with 14 bases between. Full variable domain (missing parts from reference TRBV28 and TRBJ2-7): DVKVTQSSRYLVKRTGEKVFLECVQDMDHENMFWYRQDPGLGLRLIYFSYDVKMKEKGDIPEGYSVSREKKERFSLILESASTNQTSMYLCASSPSGQSSYEQYFGPGTRLTVT.

The CDR3 loop is CASSPPDRRAYEQYF. CDR3 DNA: TGTGCCAGCTCACCACCCGACAGGCGGGCCTACGAGCAGTACTTC. The V and J genes are TRBV18 and TRBJ2-7, with a possible D match to TRBD1 (6 bases). V was trimmed by 0 bases and J by 2 bases, leaving 11 bases between them. The CDR3 covers 15 residues. Germline CDR1 KGHSH, CDR2 LQKENI.

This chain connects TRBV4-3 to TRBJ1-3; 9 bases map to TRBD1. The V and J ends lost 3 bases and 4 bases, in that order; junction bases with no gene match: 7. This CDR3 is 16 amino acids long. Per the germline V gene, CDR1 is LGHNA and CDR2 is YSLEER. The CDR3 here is CASSQGTGIDGNTIYF. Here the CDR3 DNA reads TGCGCCAGCAGCCAGGGGACAGGGATAGACGGAAACACCATATATTTT.

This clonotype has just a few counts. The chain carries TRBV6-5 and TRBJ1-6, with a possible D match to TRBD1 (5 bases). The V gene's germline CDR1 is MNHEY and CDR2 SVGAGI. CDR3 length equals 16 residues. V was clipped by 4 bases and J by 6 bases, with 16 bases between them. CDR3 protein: CASSSLGTGGNSPLHF. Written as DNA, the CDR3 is TGTGCCAGCAGTTCCTTAGGGACTGGGGGTAATTCACCCCTCCACTTT.

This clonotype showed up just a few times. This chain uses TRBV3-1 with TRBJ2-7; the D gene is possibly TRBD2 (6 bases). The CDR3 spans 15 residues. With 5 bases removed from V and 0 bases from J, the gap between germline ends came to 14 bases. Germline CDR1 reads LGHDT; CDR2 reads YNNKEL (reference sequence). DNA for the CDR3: TGTGCCAGCAGCTTCCGGAGGGCCAGCTCCTACGAGCAGTACTTC. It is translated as CASSFRRASSYEQYF.

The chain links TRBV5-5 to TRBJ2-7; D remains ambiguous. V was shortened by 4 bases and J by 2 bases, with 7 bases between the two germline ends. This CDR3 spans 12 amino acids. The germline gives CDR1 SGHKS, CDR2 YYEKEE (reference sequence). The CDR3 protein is CASSPVTYEQYF. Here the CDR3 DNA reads TGTGCCAGCAGCCCCGTGACCTACGAGCAGTACTTC.

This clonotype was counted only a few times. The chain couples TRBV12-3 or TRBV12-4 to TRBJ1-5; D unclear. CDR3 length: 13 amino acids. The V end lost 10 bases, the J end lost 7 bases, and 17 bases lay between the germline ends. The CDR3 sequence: CAIRVSPGQPQHF. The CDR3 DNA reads TGTGCCATAAGGGTGTCGCCGGGGCAGCCCCAGCATTTT.

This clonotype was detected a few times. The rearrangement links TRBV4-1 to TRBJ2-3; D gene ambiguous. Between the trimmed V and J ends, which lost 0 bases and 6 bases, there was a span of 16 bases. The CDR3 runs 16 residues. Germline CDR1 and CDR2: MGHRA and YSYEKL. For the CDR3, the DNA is TGCGCCAGCAGCCAAGAAGCGTATAGGGTATCGGATACGCAGTATTTT. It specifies CASSQEAYRVSDTQYF.

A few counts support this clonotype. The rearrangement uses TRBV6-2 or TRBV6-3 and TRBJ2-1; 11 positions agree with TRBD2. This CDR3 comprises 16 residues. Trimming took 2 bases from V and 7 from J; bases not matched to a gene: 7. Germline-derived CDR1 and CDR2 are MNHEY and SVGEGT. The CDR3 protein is CASSYVSSGRKNEQFF. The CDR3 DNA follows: TGTGCCAGCAGTTACGTGTCTAGCGGGAGGAAGAATGAGCAGTTCTTC.

CDR3 sequence reads: CASSLLGQGARDEQYF. The CDR3 DNA reads as TGTGCCAGCAGTCTCCTGGGACAGGGGGCGCGGGACGAGCAGTACTTC. This chain connects TRBV28 to TRBJ2-7; 12 nucleotides align to TRBD1. Trimming removed 5 bases from V and 5 bases from J; junction bases left unmatched: 10. CDR1 is MDHEN, CDR2 SYDVKM, per germline. This CDR3 region has 16 residues.

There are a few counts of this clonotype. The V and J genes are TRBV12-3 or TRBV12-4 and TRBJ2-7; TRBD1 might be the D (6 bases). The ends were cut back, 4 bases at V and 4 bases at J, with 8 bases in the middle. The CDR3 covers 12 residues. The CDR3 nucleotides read TGTGCCAGCAGTTGGCAGGGGTACGAGCAGTACTTC. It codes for CASSWQGYEQYF.